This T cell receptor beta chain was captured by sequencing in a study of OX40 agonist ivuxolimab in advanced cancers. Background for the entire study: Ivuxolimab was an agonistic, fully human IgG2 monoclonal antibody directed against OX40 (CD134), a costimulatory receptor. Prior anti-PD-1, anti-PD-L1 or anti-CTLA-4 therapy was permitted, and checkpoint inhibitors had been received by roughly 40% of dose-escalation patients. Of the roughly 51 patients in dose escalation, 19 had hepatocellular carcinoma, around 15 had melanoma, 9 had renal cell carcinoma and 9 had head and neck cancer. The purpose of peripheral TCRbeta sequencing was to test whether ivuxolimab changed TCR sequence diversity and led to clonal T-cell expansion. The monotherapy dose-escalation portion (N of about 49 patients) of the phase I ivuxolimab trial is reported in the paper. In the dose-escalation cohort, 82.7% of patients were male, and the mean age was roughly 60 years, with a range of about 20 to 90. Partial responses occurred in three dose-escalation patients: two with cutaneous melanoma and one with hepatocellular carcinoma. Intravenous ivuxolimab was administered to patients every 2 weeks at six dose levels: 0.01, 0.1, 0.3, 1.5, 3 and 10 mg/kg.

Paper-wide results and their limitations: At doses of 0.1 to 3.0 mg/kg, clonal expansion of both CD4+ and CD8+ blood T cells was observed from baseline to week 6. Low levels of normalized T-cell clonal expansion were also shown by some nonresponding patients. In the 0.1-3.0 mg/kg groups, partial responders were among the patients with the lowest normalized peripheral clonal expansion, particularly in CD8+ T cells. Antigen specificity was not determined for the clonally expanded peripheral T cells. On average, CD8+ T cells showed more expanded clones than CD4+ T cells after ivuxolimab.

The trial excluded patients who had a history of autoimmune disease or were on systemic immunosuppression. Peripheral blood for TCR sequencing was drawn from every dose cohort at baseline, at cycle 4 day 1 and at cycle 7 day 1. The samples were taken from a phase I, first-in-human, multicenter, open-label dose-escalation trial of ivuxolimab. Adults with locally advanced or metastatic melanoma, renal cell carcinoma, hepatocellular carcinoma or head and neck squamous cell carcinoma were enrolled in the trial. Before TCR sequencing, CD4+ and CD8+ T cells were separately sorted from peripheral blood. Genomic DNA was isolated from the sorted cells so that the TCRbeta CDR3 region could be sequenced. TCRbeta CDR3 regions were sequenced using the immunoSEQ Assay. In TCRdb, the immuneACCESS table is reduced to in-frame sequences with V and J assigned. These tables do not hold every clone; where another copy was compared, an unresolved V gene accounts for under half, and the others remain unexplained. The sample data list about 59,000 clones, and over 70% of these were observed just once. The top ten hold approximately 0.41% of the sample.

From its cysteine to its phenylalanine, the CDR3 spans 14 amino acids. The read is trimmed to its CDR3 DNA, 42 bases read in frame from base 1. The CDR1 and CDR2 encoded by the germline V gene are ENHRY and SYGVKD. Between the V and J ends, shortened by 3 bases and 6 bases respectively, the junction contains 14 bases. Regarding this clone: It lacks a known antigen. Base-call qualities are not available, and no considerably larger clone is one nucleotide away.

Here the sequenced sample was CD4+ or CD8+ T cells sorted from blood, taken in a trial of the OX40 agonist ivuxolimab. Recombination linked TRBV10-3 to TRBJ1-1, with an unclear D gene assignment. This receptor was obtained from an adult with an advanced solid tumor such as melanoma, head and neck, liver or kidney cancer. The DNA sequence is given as TGTGCCATCAGTGACCTGGGAGGAGAGGCTGAAGCTTTCTTT. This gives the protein CAISDLGGEAEAFF.